This TCR beta chain was recovered during a study of cytomegalovirus exposure and HLA in healthy donors. Germline CDR1 is GTSNPN and CDR2 is SVGIG (reference sequence). The CDR3 is 14 amino acids. V dropped 5 bases and J dropped 4 bases, with 17 bases sitting between them. The PCR contained 60 Vbeta and 13 Jbeta primers. Clones were read by immunoSEQ multiplex PCR, and TCRdb kept only the in-frame ones, dropping some. The sample has about 91,000 clones. Comments on this clone: Its antigen is still unknown.

Findings and caveats of the study: An analysis that came later showed most CMV-associated TCR beta chains appearing HLA-restricted.

This clonotype was obtained from a woman in her twenties or thirties in good health and CMV-seronegative. Input material: PBMCs. The chain joins TRBV30 to TRBJ1-1; D is undetermined. CDR3 residues: CAWLVKVSGTEAFF. Here the CDR3 DNA reads TGTGCCTGGTTGGTGAAGGTATCGGGCACTGAAGCTTTCTTT.